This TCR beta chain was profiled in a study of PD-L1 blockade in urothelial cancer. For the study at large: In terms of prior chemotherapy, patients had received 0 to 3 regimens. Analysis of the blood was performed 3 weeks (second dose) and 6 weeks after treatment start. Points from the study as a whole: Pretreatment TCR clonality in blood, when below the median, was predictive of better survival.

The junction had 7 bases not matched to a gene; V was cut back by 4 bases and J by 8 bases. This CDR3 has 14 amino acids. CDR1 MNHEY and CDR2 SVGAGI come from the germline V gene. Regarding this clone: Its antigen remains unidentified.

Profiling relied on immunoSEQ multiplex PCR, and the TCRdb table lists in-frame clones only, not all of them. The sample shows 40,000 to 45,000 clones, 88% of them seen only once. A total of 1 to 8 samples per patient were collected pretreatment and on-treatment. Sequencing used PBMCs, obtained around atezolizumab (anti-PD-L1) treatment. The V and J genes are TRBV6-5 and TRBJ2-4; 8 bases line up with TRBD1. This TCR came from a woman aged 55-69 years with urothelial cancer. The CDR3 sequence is CASSWDRFSDIQYF. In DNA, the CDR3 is TGTGCCAGCAGTTGGGACAGGTTTTCTGACATTCAGTACTTC.